This T cell receptor beta chain was documented in a study of neoadjuvant anti-PD-1 for oral cavity cancer (dated by TCRdb to about 2021). Study-wide context: Before undergoing curative-intent surgical resection, most patients got three to four biweekly nivolumab doses at 3 mg/kg. A fourth nivolumab dose was given around day 43 to patients without progression, and definitive surgical resection was performed in those patients on days 50-56. Responders were defined as patients with complete response, partial response or stable disease by RECIST 1.1; non-responders were defined as patients with progression. The parent correlative cohort had 12 to 13 patients and a response rate of about 31%. The study at large found these results: After neoadjuvant nivolumab, T cell clonality (Gini index) in PBMCs was significantly higher in non-responders than in responders. Only a few patients per response group were included in the TCR analyses, and the authors called for validation in larger cohorts. Higher pretreatment blood TCRbeta clonality and lower post-treatment tumor TCRbeta clonality were correlated with higher pretreatment blood Treg/Th17 ratios.

The time point tag for this specimen amounts to: before neoadjuvant nivolumab. Patients were newly diagnosed with stage II-IVA oral cavity squamous cell carcinoma and had received no prior systemic or radiation treatment. The cohort was composed of patients with HPV-negative, locally advanced oral cavity squamous cell carcinoma. Peripheral blood mononuclear cells were analyzed directly and were not maintained or expanded in culture. The samples were obtained from a longitudinal correlative study of a single-arm phase II trial testing neoadjuvant nivolumab in oral cavity squamous cell carcinoma. Subject-matched pre- and post-treatment PBMCs and tumors from three responders and three non-responders underwent genomic DNA-based TCRbeta sequencing. Peripheral blood mononuclear cells were collected once before nivolumab treatment and again after treatment, at the time of surgery. Genomic DNA was isolated from PBMCs using the Maxwell RSC DNA from Cells kit.

Unmatched junction bases come to 0, with V trimmed by 4 bases and J by 0 bases. CDR1 is given as SGHTA and CDR2 as FQGTGA, both from the germline V gene. Taken from cysteine to phenylalanine, the CDR3 has 13 residues. The read is trimmed to its CDR3 DNA, 39 bases read in frame from base 1. PBMC libraries used mostly about 450 ng of input genomic DNA for deep sequencing, with six replicates per sample. TCRbeta libraries were prepared with the immunoSEQ hsTCRbeta kit according to the manufacturer's instructions. An Illumina NovaSeq 6000 S4 flow cell was used to sequence the final libraries, which had first been combined to 3 nM. In the paper's pipeline: The immunoSEQ Analyzer handled quality control and preprocessing of the raw data. The analysis was limited to productive rearrangements, and each clonotype was defined by a unique CDR3 amino acid sequence. Repertoire clonality was estimated as the Gini-Simpson index, computed with the R package tcR. Student's t test was used to compare Gini indices, and Pearson correlation was used to assess associations with tumor size change. TCRdb took over this immuneACCESS table, retaining in-frame rearrangements with V and J assigned. Such tables are incomplete; in checked studies, under half of the missing clones stem from an unresolved V gene, and the remainder is unexplained. Clone size and the V and J calls come from that table; the DNA yielded D and trimming. This sample has approximately 13,000 clones in its table, and less than 75% of those were observed once. Roughly 2.1% of the sample belongs to the ten largest clones.

Note on this clone: Its binding antigen is unknown. Nothing much larger sits one base from this clone, and base qualities are not available.

The chain uses TRBV7-3 and TRBJ2-7; 7 central nucleotides agree with TRBD2. The material sequenced was PBMCs, taken before nivolumab (anti-PD-1) treatment. This receptor was identified in a person between 40 and 85 years old with oral cavity squamous cell carcinoma. The CDR3 amino acid sequence is: CASSWGGSYEQYF. The sequenced DNA: TGTGCCAGCAGCTGGGGGGGCTCCTACGAGCAGTACTTC.